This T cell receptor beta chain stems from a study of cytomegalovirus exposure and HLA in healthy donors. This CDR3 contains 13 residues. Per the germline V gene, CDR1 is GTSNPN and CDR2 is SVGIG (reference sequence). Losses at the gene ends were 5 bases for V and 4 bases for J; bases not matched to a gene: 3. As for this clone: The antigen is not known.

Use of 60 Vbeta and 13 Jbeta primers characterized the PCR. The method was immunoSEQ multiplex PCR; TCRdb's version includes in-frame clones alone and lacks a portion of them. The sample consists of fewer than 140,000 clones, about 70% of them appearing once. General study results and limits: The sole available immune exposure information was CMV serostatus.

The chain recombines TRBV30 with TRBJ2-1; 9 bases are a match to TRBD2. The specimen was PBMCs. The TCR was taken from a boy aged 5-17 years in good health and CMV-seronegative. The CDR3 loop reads CAWRTSEYNEQFF. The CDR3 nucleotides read TGTGCCTGGCGGACTAGCGAGTACAATGAGCAGTTCTTC.